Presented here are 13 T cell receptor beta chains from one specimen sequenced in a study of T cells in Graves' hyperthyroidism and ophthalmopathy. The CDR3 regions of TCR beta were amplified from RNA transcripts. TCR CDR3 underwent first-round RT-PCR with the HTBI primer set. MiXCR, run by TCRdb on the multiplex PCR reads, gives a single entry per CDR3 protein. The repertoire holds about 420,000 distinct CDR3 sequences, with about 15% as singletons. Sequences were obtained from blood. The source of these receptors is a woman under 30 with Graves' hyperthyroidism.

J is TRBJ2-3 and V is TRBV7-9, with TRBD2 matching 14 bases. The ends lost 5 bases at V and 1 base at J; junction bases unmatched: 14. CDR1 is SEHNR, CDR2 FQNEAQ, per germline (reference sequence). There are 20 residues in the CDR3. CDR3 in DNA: TGTGCCAGCAGCGATGCGGGGGGACTAGCGGGAGCGTGGCGCACAGATACGCAGTATTTT. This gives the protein CASSDAGGLAGAWRTDTQYF.

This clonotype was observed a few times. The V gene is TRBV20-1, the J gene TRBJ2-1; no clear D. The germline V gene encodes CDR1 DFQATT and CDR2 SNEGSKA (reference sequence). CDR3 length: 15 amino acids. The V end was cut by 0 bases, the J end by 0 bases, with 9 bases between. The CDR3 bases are TGCAGTGCTAGAGATCCCCAGACCTCCTACAATGAGCAGTTCTTC. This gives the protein CSARDPQTSYNEQFF.

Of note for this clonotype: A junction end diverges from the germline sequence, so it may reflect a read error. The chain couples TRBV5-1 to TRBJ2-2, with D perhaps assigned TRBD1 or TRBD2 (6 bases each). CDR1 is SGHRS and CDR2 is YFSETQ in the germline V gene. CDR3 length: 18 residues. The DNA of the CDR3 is TGTGCCAGCAGCTTTGGGCCCAGGGGCAGGTCGGGGGCCGGGGAGCTGTTTTTT. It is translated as CASSFGPRGRSGAGELFF.

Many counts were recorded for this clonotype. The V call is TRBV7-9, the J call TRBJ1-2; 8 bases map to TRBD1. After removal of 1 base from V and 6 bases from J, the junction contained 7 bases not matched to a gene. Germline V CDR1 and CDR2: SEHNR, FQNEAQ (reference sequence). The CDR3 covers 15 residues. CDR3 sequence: CASSLGETGADGYTF. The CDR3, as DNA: TGTGCCAGCAGCTTAGGAGAGACAGGGGCGGATGGCTACACCTTC.

DNA for the CDR3: TGCGCCAGCAGCCAAGATACAGTCTCCTACAATGAGCAGTTCTTC. As protein: CASSQDTVSYNEQFF. The chain has TRBV4-1 and TRBJ2-1; D call uncertain. V was pared by 0 bases and J by 0 bases, with 6 bases between. Per germline, CDR1 MGHRA and CDR2 YSYEKL. The CDR3 sequence is 15 residues long.

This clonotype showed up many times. The CDR3 region is CASSRTGTGIIRGYTF. The CDR3 coding sequence is TGTGCCAGCAGTAGAACCGGGACAGGAATTATTCGTGGCTACACCTTC. The chain joins TRBV6-1 to TRBJ1-2, with 8 nucleotides matching TRBD1. The CDR3 totals 16 residues. The germline V gene has CDR1 MNHNS and CDR2 SASEGT. The trim removed 5 bases at V and 7 bases at J, leaving 15 bases unmatched.

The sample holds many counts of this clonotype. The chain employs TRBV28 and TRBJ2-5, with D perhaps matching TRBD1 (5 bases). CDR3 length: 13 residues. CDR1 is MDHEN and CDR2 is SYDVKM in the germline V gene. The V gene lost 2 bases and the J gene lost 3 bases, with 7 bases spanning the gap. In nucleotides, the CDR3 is TGTGCCAGCAGTTTACCAGGGAAAGAGACCCAGTACTTC. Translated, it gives CASSLPGKETQYF.

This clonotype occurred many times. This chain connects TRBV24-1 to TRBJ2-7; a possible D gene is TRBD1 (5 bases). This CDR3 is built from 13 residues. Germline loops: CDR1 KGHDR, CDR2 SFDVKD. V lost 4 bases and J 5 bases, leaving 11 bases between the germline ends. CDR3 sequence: CATSDPPRDEQYF. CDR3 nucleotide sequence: TGTGCCACCAGTGACCCTCCCAGGGACGAGCAGTACTTC.

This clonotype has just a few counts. The CDR3 loop is CASSRALFDGYTF. Here the CDR3 DNA reads TGCGCCAGCAGCCGAGCACTATTCGATGGCTACACCTTC. The gene calls are TRBV4-3 and TRBJ1-2; no definite D call. Trimming removed 4 bases from V and 6 bases from J, with 12 bases in between. Germline lookup yields CDR1 LGHNA and CDR2 YSLEER. The CDR3 runs to 13 residues.

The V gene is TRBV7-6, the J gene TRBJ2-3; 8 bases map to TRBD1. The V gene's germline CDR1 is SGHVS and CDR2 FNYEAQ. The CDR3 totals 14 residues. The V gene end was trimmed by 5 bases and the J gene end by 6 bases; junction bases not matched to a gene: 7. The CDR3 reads CASSRFQGADTQYF. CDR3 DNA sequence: TGTGCCAGCAGCAGATTTCAGGGGGCCGATACGCAGTATTTT.

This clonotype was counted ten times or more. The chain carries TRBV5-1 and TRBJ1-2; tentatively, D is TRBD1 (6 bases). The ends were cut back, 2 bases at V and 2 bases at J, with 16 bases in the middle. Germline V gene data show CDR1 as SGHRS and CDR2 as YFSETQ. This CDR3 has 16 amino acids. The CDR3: CASSFFVAGVNYGYTF. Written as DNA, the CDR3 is TGCGCCAGCAGCTTTTTTGTCGCAGGGGTAAACTATGGCTACACCTTC. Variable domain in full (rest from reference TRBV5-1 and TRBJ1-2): KAGVTQTPRYLIKTRGQQVTLSCSPISGHRSVSWYQQTPGQGLQFLFEYFSETQRNKGNFPGRFSGRQFSNSRSEMNVSTLELGDSALYLCASSFFVAGVNYGYTFGSGTRLTVV.

The CDR3 nucleotides read TGTGCCAGCAGCCCGGTCCCTTACAATGAGCAGTTCTTC. This translates into CASSPVPYNEQFF. This chain connects TRBV7-8 to TRBJ2-1; D uncertain. V was shortened by 5 bases and J by 4 bases, with 9 bases between the two germline ends. Per the germline V gene, CDR1 is SGHVS and CDR2 is FQNEAQ. The CDR3 consists of 13 residues.

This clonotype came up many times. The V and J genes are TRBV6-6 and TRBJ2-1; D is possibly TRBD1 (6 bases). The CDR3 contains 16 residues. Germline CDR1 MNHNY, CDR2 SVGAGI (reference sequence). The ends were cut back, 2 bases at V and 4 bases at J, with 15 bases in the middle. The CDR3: CASSYDSIRGYNEQFF. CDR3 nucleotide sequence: TGTGCCAGCAGTTACGATTCTATCAGGGGTTACAATGAGCAGTTCTTC.